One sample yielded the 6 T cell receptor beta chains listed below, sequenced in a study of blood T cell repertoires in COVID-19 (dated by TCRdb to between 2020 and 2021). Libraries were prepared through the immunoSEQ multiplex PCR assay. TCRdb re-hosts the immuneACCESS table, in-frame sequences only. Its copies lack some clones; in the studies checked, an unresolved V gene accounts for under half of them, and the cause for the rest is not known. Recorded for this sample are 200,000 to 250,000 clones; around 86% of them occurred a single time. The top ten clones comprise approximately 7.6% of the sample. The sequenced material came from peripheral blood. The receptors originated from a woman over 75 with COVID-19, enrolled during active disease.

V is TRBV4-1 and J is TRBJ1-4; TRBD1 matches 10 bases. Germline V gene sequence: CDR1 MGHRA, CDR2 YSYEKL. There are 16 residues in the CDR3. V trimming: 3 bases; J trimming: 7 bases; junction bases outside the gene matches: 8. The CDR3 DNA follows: TGCGCCAGCAGCCAGAGGCCGGGACAGGGGTTTGAAAAACTGTTTTTT. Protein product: CASSQRPGQGFEKLFF.

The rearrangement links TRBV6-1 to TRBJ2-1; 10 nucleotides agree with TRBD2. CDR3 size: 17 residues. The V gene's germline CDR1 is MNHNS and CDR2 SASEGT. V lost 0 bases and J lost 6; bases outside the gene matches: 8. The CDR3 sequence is CASSEAGHSGRANEQFF. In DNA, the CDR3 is TGTGCCAGCAGTGAAGCGGGCCACAGCGGGAGGGCCAATGAGCAGTTCTTC.

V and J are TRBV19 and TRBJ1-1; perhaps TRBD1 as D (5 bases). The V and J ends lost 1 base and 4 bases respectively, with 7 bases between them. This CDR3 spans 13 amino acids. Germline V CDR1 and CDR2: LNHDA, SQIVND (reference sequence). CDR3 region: CASSIGGLTEAFF. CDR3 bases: TGTGCCAGTAGTATAGGGGGACTCACTGAAGCTTTCTTT.

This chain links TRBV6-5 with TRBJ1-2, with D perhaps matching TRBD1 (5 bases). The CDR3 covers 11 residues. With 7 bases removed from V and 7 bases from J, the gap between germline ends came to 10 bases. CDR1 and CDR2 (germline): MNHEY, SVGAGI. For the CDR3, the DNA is TGTGCCAGCACGGGGGGTTTTGGCTACACCTTC. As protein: CASTGGFGYTF.

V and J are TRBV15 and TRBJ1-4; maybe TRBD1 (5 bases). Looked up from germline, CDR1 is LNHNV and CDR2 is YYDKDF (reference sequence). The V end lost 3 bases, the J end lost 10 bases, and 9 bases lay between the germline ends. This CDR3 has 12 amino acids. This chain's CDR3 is CATSRGRGKLFF. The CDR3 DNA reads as TGTGCCACCAGCAGGGGAAGGGGAAAACTGTTTTTT.

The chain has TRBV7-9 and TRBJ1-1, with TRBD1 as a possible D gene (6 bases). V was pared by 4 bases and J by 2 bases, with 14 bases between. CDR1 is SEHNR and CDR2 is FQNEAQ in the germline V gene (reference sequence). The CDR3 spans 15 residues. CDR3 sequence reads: CASSSPHRVNTEAFF. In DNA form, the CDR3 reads TGTGCCAGCAGCTCTCCACACAGGGTTAACACTGAAGCTTTCTTT.